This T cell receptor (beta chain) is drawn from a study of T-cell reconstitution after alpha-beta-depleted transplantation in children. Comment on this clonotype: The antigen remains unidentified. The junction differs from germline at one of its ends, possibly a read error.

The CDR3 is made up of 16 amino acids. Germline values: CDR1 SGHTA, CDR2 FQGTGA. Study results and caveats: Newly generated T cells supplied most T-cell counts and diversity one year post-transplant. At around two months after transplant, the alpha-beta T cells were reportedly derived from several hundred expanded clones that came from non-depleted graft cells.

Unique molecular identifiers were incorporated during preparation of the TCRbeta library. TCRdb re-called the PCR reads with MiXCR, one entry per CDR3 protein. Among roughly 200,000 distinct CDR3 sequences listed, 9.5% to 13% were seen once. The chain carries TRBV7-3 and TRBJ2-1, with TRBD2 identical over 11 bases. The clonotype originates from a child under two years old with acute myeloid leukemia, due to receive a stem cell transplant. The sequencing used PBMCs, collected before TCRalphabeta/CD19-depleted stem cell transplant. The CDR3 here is CASSLQLAGDSHEQFF. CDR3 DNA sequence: TGTGCCAGCAGCTTACAACTAGCGGGGGATAGCCATGAACAGTTCTTC.